This T cell receptor (beta chain) originates from a study of T-cell memory formation after mild COVID-19 (dated by TCRdb to the early 2020s). Study-level background: Most TCR sequence clusters were specific to one of the two donors. Longitudinal TCRalpha and TCRbeta repertoire sequencing tracked T-cell clones expanding and contracting after mild COVID-19 in a couple of donors. Two young, previously healthy adult volunteers made up the cohort, one male and one female.

This clonotype was seen more than once but under ten times. It has no known antigen specificity. Base-call qualities are not available, and no considerably larger clone is one nucleotide away. CDR3 length: 16 amino acids, cysteine to phenylalanine. Only the CDR3 portion is preserved as DNA: 48 bases, with reading frame beginning at the first base. V loses 4 bases, J loses 2 bases, and the germline ends lie 18 bases apart. From a lookup of the germline V gene (reference sequence), CDR1 and CDR2 are LGHDT and YNNKEL. The data were produced on an Illumina NovaSeq 6000. cDNA libraries for TCRalpha and TCRbeta were prepared by 5'RACE using constant-segment primers, with sample barcodes and unique molecular identifiers added. Trizol reagent was used to extract RNA from every sample. Libraries were amplified in two PCR steps, with a second sample barcode and Illumina TruSeq adapters added in the second step. Sequencing of the libraries was done on an Illumina NovaSeq, producing 2 x 150 bp paired-end reads. In the original analysis: Reads were demultiplexed and collapsed into UMI-guided consensus sequences with migec v1.2.7. Using mixcr v2.1.11, UMI consensuses were aligned to TRA and TRB V and J templates and then assembled into clonotypes. A clonotype was counted as expanded or contracted only when both edgeR and NoisET called the clonotype significant, with the noise models trained on biological replicates. For edgeR calls, the thresholds were a false discovery rate-adjusted p below 0.01 and a log2 fold-change of 1. As an exploratory analysis of dynamics, max-normalized trajectories of the 1000 most abundant clonotypes were examined with PCA combined with hierarchical clustering. Separately sequenced CD4+ and CD8+ repertoires were used to assign a CD4 or CD8 phenotype to each responding clone. TCRdb reprocessing: public reads trimmed at Q25 with fastp, clones called with MiXCR, in-frame beta chains kept. Each entry merges the rows of one CDR3 protein and shows their most common DNA and genes. The V and J calls follow TCRdb's processing rather than the paper's. Here the sample has 400,000 to 550,000 distinct CDR3 sequences; around a quarter occur a single time. The ten largest clones take up 12% of the sample.

On the study overall, not on this receptor specifically: From day 15 to 85, contracting clones showed balanced CD4/CD8 phenotypes, whereas a second wave of clones that expanded from day 15 to 37 leaned towards CD4+. Some responding clones were detected in pre-infection memory, which suggested that pre-existing cross-reactive memory T cells had joined the SARS-CoV-2 response. Contracting CD4+ clones appeared mostly in the CM and EM memory subsets, whereas CD8+ clones were enriched in EMRA. The second-wave clones that peaked on day 37 were not confirmed to be SARS-CoV-2 specific. The study included only a couple of mild cases, and larger cohorts that include severe cases with pre-infection samples were judged to be necessary.

PBMCs were isolated by Ficoll-Paque density gradient centrifugation. The sequence links TRBV3-1 to TRBJ2-7; the D assignment is uncertain and may be TRBD1 or TRBD2, with 5 bases supporting each. Input material: PBMCs or a T cell subset sorted from them (not recorded which). The clonotype comes from an adult woman who had mild COVID-19 (a few samples of this study predate the infection). The sample titles of this study are shuffled in the database, so cell type and time point are left out; the donor was told from shared clones. The CDR3 protein: CASSPDEGRPTYEQYF. In nucleotide form, the sequence is TGTGCCAGCAGCCCAGATGAGGGGAGACCCACCTACGAGCAGTACTTC.